The 18 T cell receptor beta chains reported below all come from one sample, sequenced in a study of hypomethylating agent response in myelodysplastic syndrome. Sequencing used immunoSEQ multiplex PCR; TCRdb keeps in-frame clones, though not all of them. The table includes approximately 4,500 clones, roughly four fifths detected once. This material consisted of bone marrow, taken before or after starting hypomethylating agent treatment for myelodysplastic syndrome (not recorded which). All receptors derive from a human donor with myelodysplastic syndrome.

There are a few counts of this clone. For the CDR3, the DNA is TGTGCCAGTAGTGCACTCCGGGGCTATGGCTACACCTTC. Residues: CASSALRGYGYTF. This chain connects TRBV19 to TRBJ1-2; D is ambiguous. The CDR3 sequence is 13 residues long. From germline, CDR1 is LNHDA and CDR2 SQIVND (reference sequence). The V end was cut by 5 bases, the J end by 4 bases, with 11 bases between.

This rearrangement joins TRBV9 to TRBJ2-4; TRBD2 aligns across 7 bases. The CDR3 has 14 amino acids. Germline CDR1 reads SGDLS; CDR2 reads YYNGEE. J was trimmed by 8 bases and V by 3 bases; bases with no gene match: 8. CDR3 protein: CASSGRAGEDIQYF. The CDR3 DNA is TGTGCCAGCAGCGGCCGGGCGGGGGAGGACATTCAGTACTTC.

The V call is TRBV5-4, the J call TRBJ1-6; TRBD1 might be the D (5 bases). The CDR3 extends over 16 amino acids. Germline CDR1 and CDR2: SGHNT and YYREEE (reference sequence). V lost 6 bases and J 6 bases, leaving 19 bases between the germline ends. For the CDR3, the DNA is TGTGCCAGCAACATTGGGGGGGGAGGAGGTAATTCACCCCTCCACTTT. Protein: CASNIGGGGGNSPLHF. Together with reference TRBV5-4 and TRBJ1-6, the CDR3 gives the full variable domain: ETGVTQSPTHLIKTRGQQVTLRCSSQSGHNTVSWYQQALGQGPQFIFQYYREEENGRGNFPPRFSGLQFPNYSSELNVNALELDDSALYLCASNIGGGGGNSPLHFGNGTRLTVT.

The chain is built from TRBV6-6 and TRBJ1-1; D is perhaps TRBD1 (5 bases). Germline CDR1 and CDR2: MNHNY and SVGAGI (reference sequence). V lost 5 bases and J lost 0, with 10 bases in between. The CDR3 contains 14 residues. CDR3 in DNA: TGTGCCAGCAGTACGACAGAGATGAACACTGAAGCTTTCTTT. This encodes CASSTTEMNTEAFF.

This rearrangement joins TRBV5-1 to TRBJ2-3; a possible D gene is TRBD2 (6 bases). The CDR3 is made up of 15 amino acids. Trimming shortened V by 8 bases and J by 0 bases, and 16 bases separated the two germline ends. Germline lookup yields CDR1 SGHRS and CDR2 YFSETQ. The chain's CDR3 is CASRTGSHSTDTQYF. The CDR3 region has the DNA TGCGCCAGTCGGACCGGGAGTCATAGCACAGATACGCAGTATTTT.

This chain connects TRBV5-1 to TRBJ1-5; the match to TRBD1 covers 9 bases. Looked up from germline, CDR1 is SGHRS and CDR2 is YFSETQ. CDR3 size: 16 residues. With 3 bases clipped from V and 1 base from J, the junction kept 5 bases outside the gene matches. CDR3 nucleotides: TGCGCCAGCAGCTGGACAGGGGTAGGGAGCAATCAGCCCCAGCATTTT. It specifies CASSWTGVGSNQPQHF.

The V call is TRBV18, the J call TRBJ2-2; TRBD2 matches at 9 bases. With V trimmed by 3 bases and J by 4 bases, 6 bases remained unmatched. The CDR3 sequence is 16 residues long. Germline CDR1 KGHSH, CDR2 LQKENI. In DNA, the CDR3 is TGTGCCAGCTCACCTCGGGTAGCGGGAGCCACCGGGGAGCTGTTTTTT. This encodes CASSPRVAGATGELFF.

This clone has a single count. The chain couples TRBV7-4 to TRBJ2-5, with 8 bases that match TRBD2. The germline gives CDR1 SGHVT, CDR2 SQSDAQ. The CDR3 sequence is 19 residues long. Germline trimming cut 2 bases from V and 7 bases from J; bases unmatched to any gene: 21. CDR3 in DNA: TGTGCCAGCAGCTTACATGGGGTGGGGGGACTAGAGCCAAAAGGGACCCAGTACTTC. Its protein product is CASSLHGVGGLEPKGTQYF.

This clone was counted once. The chain combines TRBV6-5 with TRBJ2-6; D not certain. This CDR3 comprises 14 residues. Germline values: CDR1 MNHEY, CDR2 SVGAGI. The V end lost 5 bases, the J end lost 4 bases, and 9 bases lay between the germline ends. CDR3 in amino acids: CASSPGTGANVLTF. In nucleotides, the CDR3 is TGTGCCAGCAGTCCAGGCACCGGGGCCAACGTCCTGACTTTC.

The V gene is TRBV5-1, the J gene TRBJ2-5; the D gene is possibly TRBD2 (6 bases). Trimming removed 6 bases at V and 7 bases at J, with 19 bases between. Germline V gene data show CDR1 as SGHRS and CDR2 as YFSETQ. The CDR3 sequence is 14 residues long. Written as DNA, the CDR3 is TGCGCCAGCATAATGTCATCGGGGGTAGGGACCCAGTACTTC. Protein: CASIMSSGVGTQYF.

The chain uses TRBV19 and TRBJ2-4; 9 bases agree with TRBD2. Germline lookup yields CDR1 LNHDA and CDR2 SQIVND (reference sequence). The CDR3 extends over 15 amino acids. V was clipped by 3 bases and J by 6 bases; unmatched bases: 6. CDR3 in DNA: TGTGCCAGTAGTATGACAGCGGGAGGTCGAAACATTCAGTACTTC. Protein product: CASSMTAGGRNIQYF.

This clone has only one observation. The rearrangement joins TRBV18 to TRBJ2-7; 14 bases line up with TRBD2. The CDR3 loop spans 15 amino acids. Germline lookup yields CDR1 KGHSH and CDR2 LQKENI. V dropped 5 bases and J dropped 7; count of bases not matched to a gene: 7. The CDR3 loop is CASSETSGRGREQYF. The CDR3 bases are TGTGCCAGCTCAGAGACTAGCGGGAGGGGGAGAGAGCAGTACTTC.

The chain recombines TRBV28 with TRBJ2-7; 12 positions agree with TRBD2. The CDR3 totals 18 residues. The germline gives CDR1 MDHEN, CDR2 SYDVKM. Losses at the gene ends were 2 bases for V and 4 bases for J; bases not matched to a gene: 12. As DNA, the CDR3 is TGTGCCAGCAGTTTACGGCTAGCGGGAGGGGGGAAACGTTACGAGCAGTACTTC. Amino acids: CASSLRLAGGGKRYEQYF.

By its share, this clone is medium-sized. The chain is built from TRBV7-6 and TRBJ2-1; 7 bases map to TRBD2. This CDR3 comprises 15 residues. J was trimmed by 8 bases and V by 0 bases; bases with no gene match: 7. Germline CDR1 is SGHVS and CDR2 is FNYEAQ. CDR3 amino acids: CASSLAVRETDEQFF. The CDR3 nucleotides read TGTGCCAGCAGCTTAGCGGTGCGGGAGACTGATGAGCAGTTCTTC.

The chain couples TRBV11-3 to TRBJ2-7; no clear D. Per germline, CDR1 SGHNT and CDR2 YENEEA. CDR3 length: 14 residues. Trimming took 8 bases from V and 1 from J, leaving 15 bases between them. The DNA for the CDR3 is TGTGCCAGCGCCCCCGGGCGGTTTTCCTACGAGCAGTACTTC. Amino acids: CASAPGRFSYEQYF.

This chain uses TRBV5-4 with TRBJ2-3; D call uncertain. The germline gives CDR1 SGHNT, CDR2 YYREEE (reference sequence). Trimming removed 4 bases from V and 0 bases from J, with 9 bases in between. This CDR3 is built from 14 residues. DNA for the CDR3: TGTGCCAGCAGCGAGATAGAGAGCACAGATACGCAGTATTTT. Protein sequence: CASSEIESTDTQYF.

The chain links TRBV18 to TRBJ1-1; maybe TRBD1 (6 bases). The V end lost 2 bases, the J end lost 1 base, and 14 bases lay between the germline ends. This CDR3 comprises 16 residues. Per germline, CDR1 KGHSH and CDR2 LQKENI. CDR3 residues: CASSPYSGGANTEAFF. The CDR3 DNA reads as TGTGCCAGCTCACCATATAGTGGGGGGGCGAACACTGAAGCTTTCTTT.

This chain links TRBV7-9 with TRBJ2-3, with D unclear. The CDR3 is 13 amino acids. V lost 0 bases and J lost 3, with 4 bases in between. Per germline, CDR1 SEHNR and CDR2 FQNEAQ (reference sequence). The CDR3 spells CASSLASTDTQYF. Here the CDR3 DNA reads TGTGCCAGCAGCTTAGCGTCAACAGATACGCAGTATTTT.